In this sample, the clone carrying this TCR beta chain turned up many times. The antigen remains undetermined. The data were obtained in a study of early T cells in non-severe SARS-CoV-2 infection. The CDR3 spans 14 residues. V shed 0 bases and J shed 2 bases, with 4 bases lying between them. Germline CDR1 is SGHTA and CDR2 is FQGNSA. The protocol attached unique molecular identifiers to individual cDNA molecules. One entry per CDR3 protein, called by TCRdb with MiXCR from the 5' RACE reads. The sample includes fewer than 80,000 distinct CDR3 sequences, around 12% seen only once; the top ten take roughly 1.2%. Study results and limitations: VDJdb matches were skewed toward anti-spike CD8 T cell responses.

Here the sequenced sample was whole blood, taken at baseline. This sequence joins TRBV7-2 and TRBJ2-2; D unclear. This TCR came from an adult who was a healthcare worker with PCR-confirmed SARS-CoV-2 infection or an uninfected control (not recorded which). The donor label of this sample is uncertain. In DNA, the CDR3 is TGTGCCAGCAGCTTAGCGCCTAACACCGGGGAGCTGTTTTTT. This codes for CASSLAPNTGELFF.